This T cell receptor (beta chain) was sequenced in a study of T cells in Graves' hyperthyroidism and ophthalmopathy. On this clonotype itself: Antigen specificity is unknown.

V was shortened by 10 bases and J by 0 bases, with 16 bases between the two germline ends. The CDR3 is 14 residues long. The V gene's germline CDR1 is ENHRY and CDR2 SYGVKD. RNA transcripts served as the template for amplifying TCR beta CDR3 regions. Initially, a first-round RT-PCR of the TCR CDR3 employed the HTBI primer set. TCRdb fed the multiplex PCR reads into MiXCR, producing one record per CDR3 protein. The table includes 600,000 or so distinct CDR3 sequences, roughly 50% detected once. Study findings and constraints: Onset of ophthalmopathy came a median approximately 6 months after the model predicted it.

The receptor comes from a woman aged 18-30 years with Graves' hyperthyroidism. The specimen was peripheral blood or thyroid tissue (not recorded which). The chain is built from TRBV10-3 and TRBJ2-7; the D is unclear. CDR3 DNA: TGTGCCACCTCCGTTATTGAAACCTCCTACGAGCAGTACTTC. Translation: CATSVIETSYEQYF.